The rows below give T cell receptor beta chains drawn from one sample of a study of CD8+ T cells in alopecia areata. Data came from immunoSEQ multiplex PCR; TCRdb stores just in-frame clones and leaves some out. The sample includes more than 150,000 clones, 60% of them seen just once. The sequencing here drew on CD4+ T cells sorted from blood, taken at week 4, from a patient treated with tofacitinib. These receptors originate from a human donor with alopecia areata. Each CDR3 is given without its conserved first and last residue. The order of the fields is CDR3 protein, V gene, J gene.

CDR3 protein: ASSLTPGPYEQY; V gene: TRBV7-9; J gene: TRBJ2-7
CDR3 protein: SVSSGGDYGYT; V gene: TRBV29-1; J gene: TRBJ1-2
CDR3 protein: ASSSRTSVGTQY; V gene: TRBV9; J gene: TRBJ2-3
CDR3 protein: SVGQGVNQPQH; V gene: TRBV29-1; J gene: TRBJ1-5
CDR3 protein: AWSVAGGDTEAF; V gene: TRBV30; J gene: TRBJ1-1
CDR3 protein: ASRRGGASTEAF; V gene: TRBV2; J gene: TRBJ1-1
CDR3 protein: SVTTSGVNTGELF; V gene: TRBV29-1; J gene: TRBJ2-2
CDR3 protein: ASRLTSSTAINYGYT; V gene: TRBV4-1; J gene: TRBJ1-2
CDR3 protein: ASRRNRGNTGELF; V gene: TRBV27; J gene: TRBJ2-2
CDR3 protein: ASSLMTGRKNIQY; V gene: TRBV7-2; J gene: TRBJ2-4
CDR3 protein: ASSLEPSQGYT; V gene: TRBV5-6; J gene: TRBJ1-2
CDR3 protein: ASSSGAAPIMSLH; V gene: TRBV27; J gene: TRBJ1-6
CDR3 protein: ASSLEGGSYNEQF; V gene: TRBV5-1; J gene: TRBJ2-1
CDR3 protein: ASSLEGGPTYEQY; V gene: TRBV5-1; J gene: TRBJ2-7
CDR3 protein: AWSLSGGAPYDTQY; V gene: TRBV30; J gene: TRBJ2-3
CDR3 protein: SVEGWTGNYGYT; V gene: TRBV29-1; J gene: TRBJ1-2
CDR3 protein: ASSTRGGPETQY; V gene: TRBV9; J gene: TRBJ2-5
CDR3 protein: ASSQDPLAGGALAKNIQY; V gene: TRBV4-1; J gene: TRBJ2-4
CDR3 protein: ASSPGTDRDYGYT; V gene: TRBV5-4; J gene: TRBJ1-2
CDR3 protein: ASSLRRLGYT; V gene: TRBV28; J gene: TRBJ1-2
CDR3 protein: ASSLASGGSEQY; V gene: TRBV7-2; J gene: TRBJ2-7
CDR3 protein: SVEEIPGRDAY; V gene: TRBV29-1; J gene: TRBJ2-5